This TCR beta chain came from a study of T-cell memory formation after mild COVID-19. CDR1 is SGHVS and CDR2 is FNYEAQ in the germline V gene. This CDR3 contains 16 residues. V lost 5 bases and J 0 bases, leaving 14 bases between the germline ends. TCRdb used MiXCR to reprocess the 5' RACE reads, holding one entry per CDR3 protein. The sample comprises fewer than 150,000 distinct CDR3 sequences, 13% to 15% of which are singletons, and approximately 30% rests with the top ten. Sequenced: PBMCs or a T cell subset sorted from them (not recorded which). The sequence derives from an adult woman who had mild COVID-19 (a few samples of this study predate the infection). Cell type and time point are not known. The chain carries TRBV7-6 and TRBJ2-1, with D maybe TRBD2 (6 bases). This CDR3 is CASSGWRGSSYNEQFF. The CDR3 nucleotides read TGTGCCAGCAGCGGTTGGAGGGGTAGCTCCTACAATGAGCAGTTCTTC.